The clone carrying this T cell receptor beta chain was counted only a few times. Antigen specificity is unknown. This entry comes from a study of vaccination and CD4 T cells after COVID-19. The Oncomine TCR Beta short-read assay sequenced DNA from cultured CD4+ T cells. TCRdb used MiXCR to reprocess the PCR reads, holding one entry per CDR3 protein. The sample has roughly 15,000 distinct CDR3 sequences, roughly 50% seen once. Documented treatment: approximately nine-day PBMC culture with coronavirus spike peptide pools or control peptides (ViraFEST assay). Via ViraFEST, peptide pools expanded antigen-specific T cells before TCR sequencing. The CDR3 consists of 14 residues. Germline loops: CDR1 DFQATT, CDR2 SNEGSKA (reference sequence). Trimming took 4 bases from V and 2 from J; bases not matched to a gene: 4.

This receptor was taken from a human donor who had recovered from COVID-19. Sequencing used CD4+ T cells from blood, cultured in vitro, obtained before SARS-CoV-2 vaccination. The chain carries TRBV20-1 and TRBJ2-3; the match to TRBD2 covers 9 bases. CDR3 nucleotide sequence: TGCAGTGCTATTCAGCGGGAGGCCACAGATACGCAGTATTTT. This gives the protein CSAIQREATDTQYF.